This T cell receptor beta chain stems from a study of blood T cells in healthy people across ages. A second PCR, run for roughly 6 to 11 cycles, used a sample-barcoded 5' primer plus a J-beta primer mix. Every single cDNA molecule received a tag from a template-switch adaptor with 12 random nucleotides. TCRdb re-called the 5' RACE reads with MiXCR, one entry per CDR3 protein. The table lists 790,000 or so distinct CDR3 sequences, roughly 56% of them singletons, with around a quarter in the top ten. A word on this clonotype: A read error may produce the germline difference seen at one junction end.

Germline CDR1 reads SGHVS; CDR2 reads FNYEAQ. This CDR3 is 14 amino acids long. Sequences were obtained from blood. V is TRBV7-6 and J is TRBJ2-5; D perhaps matches TRBD1 (5 bases). The receptor was isolated from a man aged 40-50 years in good health. In DNA form, the CDR3 reads TGTGCCAGCAGCCTTAACCCAGGGCAAGAGACTCAGTACTTC. Protein sequence: CASSLNPGQETQYF.